The rows below give T cell receptor beta chains drawn from one sample of a study of regulatory T cells in long-lasting Graves disease. TCRdb analysed the multiplex PCR reads with MiXCR anew, one entry per CDR3 protein. The table records approximately 560,000 distinct CDR3 sequences, around 15% of them present only once. In addition, the sample was reused for a study of T cells in Graves' hyperthyroidism and ophthalmopathy.

Material: peripheral blood mononuclear cells (PBMCs), obtained at new diagnosis, from a patient treated with antithyroid drugs. The receptors originated from a man aged 18 to 35 with Graves disease. Each CDR3 is given with its conserved first and last residue. The order of the fields is clone size, D gene, CDR3 length, J gene, V gene, CDR3 DNA, CDR3 protein. A D gene is named only where the DNA matches it firmly. Where a row states a size, it is once, few, many or the class of an expanded clone; other rows omit it.

>many|TRBD1|16|TRBJ1-5|TRBV2
TGTGCCAGCAGGCCCGACAGGGTATATAGCAATCAGCCCCAGCATTTT
CASRPDRVYSNQPQHF
>.|.|16|TRBJ1-6|TRBV28
TGTGCCAGCAGTTTCTCGGGGGCGGGCGGTAATTCACCCCCCCACTTT
CASSFSGAGGNSPPHF
>.|.|15|TRBJ2-3|TRBV7-6
TGTGCCAGCAGCTTAGGGACAGTTAGCACAGATACGCAGTATTTT
CASSLGTVSTDTQYF
>.|.|16|TRBJ1-2|TRBV3-1
TGTGCCAGCAGCCAAGATTCGGGGGGACTTAACTATGGCTACACCTTC
CASSQDSGGLNYGYTF
>few|TRBD2|14|TRBJ2-7|TRBV27
TGTGCCAGCAGACTAGCGGGAGGGCCTTACGAGCAGTACTTC
CASRLAGGPYEQYF
>.|TRBD1|15|TRBJ1-5|TRBV4-1
TGCGCCAGCAGCCAGTTACAGGGGAGCAATCAGCCCCAGCATTTT
CASSQLQGSNQPQHF
>few|TRBD1|15|TRBJ1-1|TRBV4-1
TGCGCCAGCAGCCAACGTCAACAGGGGCGGGGTGAAGCTTTCTTT
CASSQRQQGRGEAFF
>.|.|14|TRBJ2-7|TRBV28
TGTGCCAGCAGTTTCGGGCTCAGAGGGGGGGAGCAGTACTTC
CASSFGLRGGEQYF
>.|TRBD1|15|TRBJ2-7|TRBV4-1
TGCGCCAGCAGCCGACAGACAGGGTGGTCCTACGAGCAGTACTTC
CASSRQTGWSYEQYF
>.|TRBD1|13|TRBJ1-4|TRBV7-9
TGTGCCAGCACCGGCAGGGGGGTTGAAAAACTGTTTTTT
CASTGRGVEKLFF
>many|TRBD2|14|TRBJ2-7|TRBV27
TGTGCGACAAGCCCAGCTAGCGGGAGGGTTGAGCAGTACTTC
CATSPASGRVEQYF
>.|TRBD2|15|TRBJ2-5|TRBV11-2
TGTGCCAGCAGCCAACTAGCGGGAGTCCCAGAGACCCAGTACTTC
CASSQLAGVPETQYF
>few|.|14|TRBJ1-3|TRBV15
TGTGCCACCAGCGAACGAACCTCTGGAAACACCATATATTTT
CATSERTSGNTIYF
>.|.|15|TRBJ2-7|TRBV3-1
TGTGCCAGCAGCCAAGAAACGGTTCCCTCCCACGAGCAGTACTTC
CASSQETVPSHEQYF
>many|TRBD1|13|TRBJ2-7|TRBV20-1
TGCAGTGCTGTCCCCGGACAGGGATACGAGCAGTACTTC
CSAVPGQGYEQYF
>few|TRBD1|13|TRBJ2-7|TRBV7-9
TGTGCCAGCAGCCCTGGACAGGTCCTCGAGCAGTACTTC
CASSPGQVLEQYF
>.|.|15|TRBJ2-3|TRBV24-1
TGTGCCACCAGTCGGGGGGCCTCCAACACAGATACGCAGTATTTT
CATSRGASNTDTQYF
>many|.|15|TRBJ2-2|TRBV28
TGTGCCAGCAGACAGCTTTCGGATGACACCGGGGAGCTGTTTTTT
CASRQLSDDTGELFF
>many|TRBD1|15|TRBJ2-1|TRBV5-1
TGCGCCAGCAGCTTACAGGGGATGACCTACAATGAGCAGTTCTTC
CASSLQGMTYNEQFF
>.|.|12|TRBJ2-5|TRBV20-1
TGCAGTGCTAGCCACAGGGAAGGGACCCAGTACTTC
CSASHREGTQYF
>.|TRBD2|14|TRBJ2-2|TRBV11-2
TGTGCCAGCACGGGGACTAGCGAGCCCGGGGAGCTGTTTTTT
CASTGTSEPGELFF
>few|TRBD2|19|TRBJ2-7|TRBV3-1
TGTGCCAGCAGCCAAAGTGGAGCCCCGGGACTAGCGGGGATCTACGAGCAGTACTTC
CASSQSGAPGLAGIYEQYF
>many|.|14|TRBJ1-4|TRBV30
TGTGCCTGGAGTCCCGGGACTCCAAATGAAAAACTGTTTTTT
CAWSPGTPNEKLFF
>many|.|14|TRBJ2-2|TRBV30
TGTGCCTGGAGTGGTCTATTTCAGACCGGGGAGCTGTTTTTT
CAWSGLFQTGELFF
>medium-sized|TRBD2|17|TRBJ2-3|TRBV7-9
TGTGCCAGCAGCCGGACGCTAGCGGGAGGGAACACAGATACGCAGTATTTT
CASSRTLAGGNTDTQYF
>many|TRBD2|15|TRBJ2-5|TRBV7-9
TGTGCCAGCAGCATTGCTGCCGGGAGGGAAGAGACCCAGTACTTC
CASSIAAGREETQYF
>many|.|11|TRBJ2-3|TRBV20-1
TGCAGGGTGACTAGTACAGATACGCAGTATTTT
CRVTSTDTQYF
>many|.|15|TRBJ1-1|TRBV11-2
TGTGCCAGCAGCTTAAGATACGGTGGAGACACTGAAGCTTTCTTT
CASSLRYGGDTEAFF
>many|.|14|TRBJ1-6|TRBV30
TGTGCCACACAGACGAGATCCTATAATTCACCCCTCCACTTT
CATQTRSYNSPLHF
>few|TRBD1|15|TRBJ1-4|TRBV30
TGTGCCTGGAGTGTGGGGACAGGGGGCAGTGAAAAACTGTTTTTT
CAWSVGTGGSEKLFF
>many|.|15|TRBJ2-1|TRBV28
TGTGCCAGCTCGAGGCGGCAGAGCTCCTACAATGAGCAGTTCTTC
CASSRRQSSYNEQFF
>.|.|13|TRBJ1-2|TRBV29-1
TGCAGCGTTCGTTTTCTTGCCGGCTATGGCTACACCTTC
CSVRFLAGYGYTF
>.|.|16|TRBJ1-5|TRBV5-1
TGCGCCAGCAGCCAAGATCTTGTAAGGGTCAATCAGCCCCAGCATTTT
CASSQDLVRVNQPQHF
>many|.|16|TRBJ2-3|TRBV7-9
TGTGCCAGCAGCTTAATCTCTTCTCAAAGTGGAGATACGCAGTATTTT
CASSLISSQSGDTQYF
>many|.|14|TRBJ2-3|TRBV28
TGTGCCAGCAATACTCCATCAGGCACAGATACGCAGTATTTT
CASNTPSGTDTQYF
>many|.|13|TRBJ1-1|TRBV12-3/TRBV12-4
TGTGCCAGCCGGTGGCGGGTGAACACTGAAGCTTTCTTT
CASRWRVNTEAFF
>few|TRBD2|18|TRBJ2-2|TRBV27
TGTGCCAGCAGTTTAGCCCCCCCAGGACTAGGTAACACCGGGGAGCTGTTTTTT
CASSLAPPGLGNTGELFF
>many|TRBD1|13|TRBJ1-1|TRBV30
TGTGCCTGGGGGACAGCTATGAACACTGAAGCTTTCTTT
CAWGTAMNTEAFF
>few|.|16|TRBJ1-5|TRBV20-1
TGCAGTGCACCGAACGCGGGGGGCACTGGCAATCAGCCCCAGCATTTT
CSAPNAGGTGNQPQHF
>.|.|17|TRBJ2-2|TRBV2
TGTGCCAGCAGCGCCCAACGGGGGCCCGCGAACACCGGGGAGCTGTTTTTT
CASSAQRGPANTGELFF
>.|.|13|TRBJ1-5|TRBV20-1
TGCAGTGCAGAGGAACGGCTCAATCAGCCCCAGCATTTT
CSAEERLNQPQHF
>many|.|12|TRBJ2-7|TRBV11-2
TGTGCCAGCAGCACCTTGGGGGTCGAGCAGTACTTC
CASSTLGVEQYF
>.|TRBD1|12|TRBJ1-4|TRBV20-1
TGCAGTGCCAGGACAGGGACTGAAAAACTGTTTTTT
CSARTGTEKLFF
>many|TRBD2|14|TRBJ2-7|TRBV7-9
TGTGCCAGCAGCTTGGCGGGAGCGCCCTACGAGCAGTACTTC
CASSLAGAPYEQYF
>.|TRBD1|19|TRBJ1-2|TRBV20-1
TGCAGTGCTAGACCCGCTTACCGGGACAGGGATTATCCAAACTATGGCTACACCTTC
CSARPAYRDRDYPNYGYTF
>many|TRBD1|14|TRBJ2-7|TRBV7-9
TGTGCCAGCAGCAAAGGGGCAGGGGGCTACGAGCAGTACTTC
CASSKGAGGYEQYF
>many|TRBD1|15|TRBJ1-2|TRBV18
TGTGCCAGCTCACCAGGGACAGGGGGTGTCTATGGCTACACCTTC
CASSPGTGGVYGYTF
>many|.|15|TRBJ2-7|TRBV15
TGTGCCACCAGCAGAGATCGAAGGGACACCTACGAGCAGTACTTC
CATSRDRRDTYEQYF
>many|TRBD1|17|TRBJ1-5|TRBV12-3/TRBV12-4
TGTGCCAGCAGTCTTCCACGGGACAGGGGTAGCAATCAGCCCCAGCATTTT
CASSLPRDRGSNQPQHF
>few|.|16|TRBJ2-7|TRBV12-3/TRBV12-4
TGTGCCAGCAGCTCGGGGGTGGGGGGCAGATCCTACGAGCAGTACTTC
CASSSGVGGRSYEQYF
>many|.|14|TRBJ1-1|TRBV27
TGTGCCAGCAGTTTCAGGGAGTTTGGGACTGAAGCTTTCTTT
CASSFREFGTEAFF
>few|TRBD1|14|TRBJ2-7|TRBV4-1
TGCGCCAGCAGCCTCCGGGACAGGTACTACGAGCAGTACTTC
CASSLRDRYYEQYF
>.|TRBD1|13|TRBJ2-4|TRBV30
TGTGCCTGGAGTTTGGGGACAGAGAGAATTCAGTACTTC
CAWSLGTERIQYF